A single T cell receptor (beta chain) is shown here with its context. Its cognate antigen is unknown. V shed 7 bases and J shed 3 bases, with 16 bases lying between them. CDR3 length: 14 residues. CDR1 MNHEY and CDR2 SVGAGI come from the germline V gene. The sample comes from a study of T cell clones after liver transplantation. Study information: As an antigen-independent comparator, third-party-reactive TCRbeta sequences came from pre-transplant mixed lymphocyte reactions. Three of the eight recipients were HCV-positive; the rest had non-autoimmune, non-viral transplant indications.

The method was immunoSEQ multiplex PCR; TCRdb's version includes in-frame clones alone and lacks a portion of them. The table lists some 60,000 clones, 71% of them singletons. Whole-study results and caveats: Donor-reactive sequences fell more than third party-reactive ones, suggesting partial deletion.

The chain employs TRBV6-5 and TRBJ2-7; tentative D call: TRBD2 (5 bases). The sample was CD4+ T cells from blood, taken before liver transplant. The receptor was derived from a human donor who received a liver transplant. The CDR3 bases are TGTGCCAGCAAAGTCAGGACTTCGAGCTACGAGCAGTACTTC. This codes for CASKVRTSSYEQYF.